This T cell receptor beta chain was recorded in a study of vaccination effects on CD4 cells after COVID-19. The CDR3 is made up of 14 amino acids. Trimming left V 2 bases short and J 6 bases short, with 11 bases between. CDR1 is SGDLS and CDR2 is YYNGEE in the germline V gene. Concerning this clone itself: Its specificity is unknown.

After roughly 11 days in culture, the CD4+ T cells were isolated. The assay was immunoSEQ multiplex PCR, and TCRdb's table has in-frame clones only and misses some. The table lists almost 40,000 clones, around 76% of them singletons. The receptor was derived from a human donor who received a COVID-19 vaccine. Sequencing used CD4+ T cells from PBMCs cultured without peptide, obtained before COVID-19 vaccination. The chain couples TRBV9 to TRBJ2-2; D might be TRBD1 (6 bases). The CDR3 DNA follows: TGTGCCAGCAGCGTCCTACAGGGATCCGGGGAGCTGTTTTTT. Encoded protein: CASSVLQGSGELFF.